This TCR beta chain is drawn from a study of response to subunit inactivated influenza vaccine. Overall study results and limits: Authors suggested seasonal influenza vaccinations each recruit few new T cells.

This clonotype turned up a few times. Its antigen is unidentified. Trimming removed 2 bases from V and 6 bases from J, with 16 bases in between. Germline V CDR1 and CDR2: SNHLY, FYNNEI. The CDR3 has 15 residues. TCRdb re-analysed the RT-PCR reads in MiXCR, keeping a single row per CDR3 protein. The sample contains approximately 500,000 distinct CDR3 sequences, roughly 13% of which appear only once. The sequencing here drew on PBMCs from blood, taken 35 to 45 days after vaccination. The genes are TRBV2 and TRBJ1-2; possible D gene TRBD1, 6 bases. This sequence originates from a man aged 50-60 years who received an inactivated influenza vaccine. The CDR3, as DNA: TGTGCCAGCAGTGAAAATTGGCAGGGGTACGATGGCTACACCTTC. This codes for CASSENWQGYDGYTF.